This paragraph covers one T cell receptor beta chain sequence. The sample belongs to a study of blood T cell repertoires in COVID-19. Study background: Whether acute or convalescent, the COVID-19 samples came from the United States, Italy and Spain.

Method: immunoSEQ multiplex PCR; TCRdb's copy keeps in-frame clones and lacks some. The sample has approximately 350,000 clones; 80% to 90% are singletons. The study recruited people aged about 18 to 95 years across 20 to 30 US areas. Allocation to cohorts depended on clinical history reported by the participants. The germline V gene has CDR1 MNHEY and CDR2 SVGEGT. The junction had 9 bases not matched to a gene; V was cut back by 7 bases and J by 3 bases. This CDR3 contains 14 residues. Sequencing was performed on PBMCs or T cells enriched from blood (not recorded which). The origin of this receptor is a man aged 18 to 35 who had recovered from COVID-19. The chain carries TRBV6-2 or TRBV6-3 and TRBJ2-7; TRBD1 aligns across 7 bases. This CDR3 reads CASIPGDSSYEQYF. The CDR3 DNA follows: TGTGCCAGCATCCCTGGGGACAGTAGCTACGAGCAGTACTTC.